Included here is one T cell receptor (beta chain) sequence, with context. This entry belongs to a study of blood T cell repertoires in COVID-19. Whole-study context: Both acute and convalescent COVID-19 samples were obtained from the United States, Italy and Spain. PBMCs, B-cell-depleted T cells, or T cells provided the cDNA or gDNA that made up the material.

In the original processing: Counts of nucleated cells, estimated from reference gene primer amplification, were obtained. Profiled with immunoSEQ multiplex PCR; TCRdb holds only in-frame clones, not every one. That table furnishes V, J and clone size, whereas the DNA furnished D and trimming. The sample comprises a few hundred thousand clones, 75% to 90% of which are singletons, and about 5% rests with the top ten. Germline V lookup: CDR1 LNHDA, CDR2 SQIVND (reference sequence). The CDR3 is made up of 15 amino acids. With 6 bases clipped from V and 5 bases from J, the junction kept 8 bases outside the gene matches.

The sample was peripheral blood. This sequence joins TRBV19 and TRBJ1-1, with 11 positions matching TRBD1. This receptor was taken from a man aged 55 to 70 who had recovered from COVID-19. The CDR3 nucleotides read TGTGCCAGTAGCCCAGGGGGGACAGGGGGGACTGAAGCTTTCTTT. It encodes CASSPGGTGGTEAFF.